These T cell receptor beta chains were read from a single sample in a study of T-cell memory formation after mild COVID-19. TCRdb analysed the 5' RACE reads with MiXCR anew, one entry per CDR3 protein. Among about 470,000 distinct CDR3 sequences listed, about 23% were seen once. Sample: PBMCs or a T cell subset sorted from them (not recorded which). All receptors derive from an adult woman who had mild COVID-19 (a few samples of this study predate the infection). Cell type and time point are not known. CDR3s include the opening cysteine and the closing phenylalanine or tryptophan. The order of the fields is J gene, D gene, V gene, clone size, CDR3 DNA, CDR3 protein. A D gene is named only where the DNA matches it firmly. Size is omitted from some rows. Given values are once, few, many or a class for expanded clones.

>TRBJ2-7|NA|TRBV5-1|NA
TGCGCCAGCAGCCGGAACTACTTTTCGACAGGCGTTTACGAGCAGTACTTC
CASSRNYFSTGVYEQYF
>TRBJ2-2|TRBD1|TRBV20-1|few
TGCAGTGCTAGAATACAGGGGGAGGACGCCGGGGAGCTGTTTTTT
CSARIQGEDAGELFF
>TRBJ2-1|TRBD2|TRBV24-1|NA
TGTGCCACTAGTATAGCGGGAGGGAACAATGAGCAGTTCTTC
CATSIAGGNNEQFF
>TRBJ2-1|NA|TRBV5-1|few
TGCGCCAGCACCGTGTCTGGGCCCACTAATGAGCAGTTCTTC
CASTVSGPTNEQFF
>TRBJ2-2|NA|TRBV24-1|NA
TGTGCCACCAGTGACCCAGCAGGGGTGAACACCGGGGAGCTGTTTTTT
CATSDPAGVNTGELFF
>TRBJ1-3|NA|TRBV29-1|few
TGCAGCGTCTCTGAAGGTATAGGGCTTTCATATTTT
CSVSEGIGLSYF
>TRBJ1-1|NA|TRBV3-1|NA
TGTGCCAGCAGCGTCGGCACTGAAGCTTTCTTT
CASSVGTEAFF
>TRBJ1-2|NA|TRBV2|NA
TGTGCCAGCAGTGTTGGGGGTGCAAAAGGCTACACCTTC
CASSVGGAKGYTF
>TRBJ1-5|TRBD1|TRBV5-6|NA
TGTGCCAGCAGCTCTTGGGACAGATACAATCAGCCCCAGCATTTT
CASSSWDRYNQPQHF
>TRBJ2-5|NA|TRBV18|many
TGTGCCAGCTCCGCCGAGACCCAGTACTTC
CASSAETQYF
>TRBJ2-1|NA|TRBV18|NA
TGTGCCAGCTCACTCGGGACAACCGACAATGAGCAGTTCTTC
CASSLGTTDNEQFF
>TRBJ2-7|NA|TRBV5-8|few
TGTGCCAGCAGTCGGAGGTCATGGGAGCAGTACTTC
CASSRRSWEQYF
>TRBJ2-3|NA|TRBV2|NA
TGTGCCAGCGTGGGACATACGACAGATACGCAGTATTTT
CASVGHTTDTQYF
>TRBJ2-3|NA|TRBV6-5|NA
TGTGCCAGCAGTTATCTTTGGAGGGGGCACCCGACAGATACGCAGTATTTT
CASSYLWRGHPTDTQYF
>TRBJ2-2|TRBD1|TRBV30|NA
TGTGCCTGGAAGAGGGGACAGGTATCGAACACCGGGGAGCTGTTTTTT
CAWKRGQVSNTGELFF
>TRBJ1-5|NA|TRBV19|few
TGTGCCACCAGAGGCGGGGGGTTTCAGCCCCAGCATTTT
CATRGGGFQPQHF
>TRBJ2-1|TRBD2|TRBV7-3|NA
TGTGCCAGCAGCCCTAGCTGGACTAGCGGGGGCAATGAGCAGTTCTTC
CASSPSWTSGGNEQFF
>TRBJ2-7|TRBD1|TRBV4-1|NA
TGCGCCAGCAGCCCCGAGACAGGGGGGGAACGGCAGTACTTC
CASSPETGGERQYF
>TRBJ2-1|NA|TRBV18|NA
TGTGCCAGCTCACCACTAGGTTTGGCGGAGTTCCAGTTCTTC
CASSPLGLAEFQFF
>TRBJ1-1|NA|TRBV7-9|few
TGTGCCAGCAGCACAAAACCGGGACTCCTTAGACAAAACACTGAAGCTTTCTTT
CASSTKPGLLRQNTEAFF
>TRBJ1-6|NA|TRBV9|NA
TGTGCCAGCAGCGTAGCCCAGGGCGGCTCACCCCTCCACTTT
CASSVAQGGSPLHF
>TRBJ1-1|NA|TRBV5-1|NA
TGCGCCAGCAATAGACGTTCGGGGGCGCTGAACACTGAAGCTTTCTTT
CASNRRSGALNTEAFF